This TCR beta chain was documented in a study of siplizumab effects on memory and regulatory T cells. Study-level points and caveats: No naive or memory phenotype could be assigned to roughly 80-97% of proliferating clones.

V gave up 3 bases and J gave up 1 base, with 10 bases separating them. Germline CDR1 MDHEN, CDR2 SYDVKM. The CDR3 consists of 14 residues. TCRdb keeps only in-frame clones here, not all; method: immunoSEQ multiplex PCR. This table holds about 100,000 clones, less than 95% found once. As to this clone: Its antigen remains unknown.

The clonotype originates from a human donor in good health. The chain has TRBV28 and TRBJ2-7, with D perhaps matching TRBD1 or TRBD2 (5 bases each). Sequencing was done on a sample of Tregs sorted from blood. This chain's CDR3 is CASSFTRGSYEQYF. CDR3 DNA sequence: TGTGCCAGCAGTTTTACTAGGGGATCCTACGAGCAGTACTTC.